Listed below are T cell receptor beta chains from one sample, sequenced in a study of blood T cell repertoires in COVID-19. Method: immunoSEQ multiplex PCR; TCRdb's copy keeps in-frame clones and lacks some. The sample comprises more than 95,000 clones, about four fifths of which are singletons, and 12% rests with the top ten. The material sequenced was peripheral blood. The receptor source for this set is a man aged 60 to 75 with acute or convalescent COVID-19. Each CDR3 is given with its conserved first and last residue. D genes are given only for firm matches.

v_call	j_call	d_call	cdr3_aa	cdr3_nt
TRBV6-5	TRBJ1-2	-	CASSFAGRQSIYGYTF	TGTGCCAGCAGTTTTGCCGGGAGACAATCGATCTATGGCTACACCTTC
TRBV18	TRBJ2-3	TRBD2	CASSPNGRATDTQYF	TGTGCCAGCTCACCAAACGGGAGGGCCACAGATACGCAGTATTTT
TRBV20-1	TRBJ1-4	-	CSASAGIATNEKLFF	TGCAGTGCTAGTGCAGGCATCGCAACTAATGAAAAACTGTTTTTT
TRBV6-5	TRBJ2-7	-	CASRETVYEQYF	TGTGCCAGCAGAGAGACAGTTTACGAGCAGTACTTC
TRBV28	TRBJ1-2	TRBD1	CASSFRNRGYSYTF	TGTGCCAGCAGTTTCAGGAACAGGGGTTATAGCTACACCTTC
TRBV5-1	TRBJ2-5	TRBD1	CASSLMTGREETQYF	TGCGCCAGCAGCTTAATGACAGGGCGTGAGGAGACCCAGTACTTC
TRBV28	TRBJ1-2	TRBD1	CASRTRRQGLYGYTF	TGTGCCAGCAGAACCCGTAGACAGGGACTCTATGGCTACACCTTC
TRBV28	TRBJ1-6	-	CASSDQTGNSPLHF	TGTGCCAGCAGTGACCAGACAGGAAATTCACCCCTCCACTTT
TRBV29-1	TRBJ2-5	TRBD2	CSAGLAETQYF	TGCAGCGCCGGACTAGCGGAGACCCAGTACTTC
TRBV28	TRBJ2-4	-	CATGIRDINIQYF	TGTGCCACAGGAATCCGGGACATCAACATTCAGTACTTC
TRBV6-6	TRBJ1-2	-	CASRPRGSVDGYTF	TGTGCCAGCCGTCCGAGGGGGTCGGTTGATGGCTACACCTTC
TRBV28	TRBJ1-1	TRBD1	CATRTGRTEAFF	TGTGCCACTAGGACAGGGCGGACTGAAGCTTTCTTT
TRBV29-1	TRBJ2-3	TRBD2	CSVEDGGLAGGGTDTQYF	TGCAGCGTTGAAGATGGGGGACTAGCGGGAGGAGGGACAGATACGCAGTATTTT